This note documents a single TCR beta chain sequence. The Seattle site enrolled patients during active infection and followed them longitudinally. This sample is part of a study of blood T cell repertoires in COVID-19. Study-level information: Sites in the United States, Italy and Spain provided acute and convalescent COVID-19 samples.

The CDR3 length is 14 residues. Per the germline V gene, CDR1 is SGHTA and CDR2 is FQGNSA. V lost 0 bases to trimming and J lost 4 bases; unmatched junction nucleotides: 2. Using immunoSEQ multiplex PCR, the repertoire was profiled, and TCRdb retains in-frame clones only, with some absent. The sample carries roughly 170,000 clones, roughly 89% recorded once. The sequence was obtained from a woman in her 70s with COVID-19, enrolled during active disease. Source material: peripheral blood. The rearrangement links TRBV7-2 to TRBJ2-7, with 8 bases identical to TRBD2. CDR3 loop: CASSLAVAGYEQYF. CDR3 coding DNA: TGTGCCAGCAGCTTAGCGGTAGCGGGGTACGAGCAGTACTTC.